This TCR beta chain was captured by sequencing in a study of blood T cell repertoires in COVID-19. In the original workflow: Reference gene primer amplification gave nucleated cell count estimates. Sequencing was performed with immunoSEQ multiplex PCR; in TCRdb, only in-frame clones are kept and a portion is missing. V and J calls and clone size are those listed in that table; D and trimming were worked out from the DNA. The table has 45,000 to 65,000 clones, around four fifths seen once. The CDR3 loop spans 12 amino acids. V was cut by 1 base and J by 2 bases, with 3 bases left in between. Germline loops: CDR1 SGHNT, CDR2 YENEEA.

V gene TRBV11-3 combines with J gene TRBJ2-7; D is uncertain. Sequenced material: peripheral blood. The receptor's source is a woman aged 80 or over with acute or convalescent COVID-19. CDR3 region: CASSLGAYEQYF. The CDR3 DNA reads TGTGCCAGCAGCTTAGGAGCCTACGAGCAGTACTTC.